These T cell receptor beta chains were read from a single sample in a study of radiotherapy plus CTLA-4 blockade in lung cancer. Measured with immunoSEQ multiplex PCR; TCRdb has only the in-frame clones, and not every one. This sample has 25,000 to 40,000 clones; less than 75% occur once, and the top ten carry 4%. The sequencing used peripheral blood, collected from a patient treated with radiotherapy plus ipilimumab. These TCRs come from a human donor with non-small cell lung cancer who had stable disease on radiotherapy plus ipilimumab. Each CDR3 is given with its conserved first and last residue. A D gene is named only where the DNA matches it firmly. Clone size appears in some rows only: once, few, many, or a class for an expanded clone.

d_call	v_call	j_call	clone_size	cdr3_nt	cdr3_aa
-	TRBV5-1	TRBJ2-2	few	TGCGCCCGGGGACCGAATCGATTTGTCGGGGAGCTGTTTTTT	CARGPNRFVGELFF
-	TRBV28	TRBJ1-1	-	TGTGCCAGCGGACAAAGGGGGGAGGTCCGCACTGAAGCTTTCTTT	CASGQRGEVRTEAFF
-	TRBV30	TRBJ1-1	-	TGTGCCTGGAGACGGGTTACGAACACTGAAGCTTTCTTT	CAWRRVTNTEAFF
-	TRBV4-3	TRBJ2-3	-	TGCGCCAGCAGCCAACAGGGTGGGTATCGAGATACGCAGTATTTT	CASSQQGGYRDTQYF
TRBD2	TRBV11-2	TRBJ2-3	-	TGTGCCAGCAGCACTCTTAGCGGGAGGGCCGTAGATACGCAGTATTTT	CASSTLSGRAVDTQYF
TRBD2	TRBV13	TRBJ2-1	-	TGTGCCAGCAACAAACATGGACTAGCGGCCTACAATGAGCAGTTCTTC	CASNKHGLAAYNEQFF
TRBD1	TRBV4-2	TRBJ1-5	-	TGTGCCAGCAGCCGAGACGGACAGGGAGTGGAGCCCCAGCATTTT	CASSRDGQGVEPQHF
-	TRBV6-1	TRBJ1-1	-	TGTGCCAGCAGTAAAGACCTTCGAAGGGCGGACACTGAAGCTTTCTTT	CASSKDLRRADTEAFF
TRBD1	TRBV6-1	TRBJ1-2	-	TGTGCCAGCACCCGGGACAGGGACTATGGCTACACCTTC	CASTRDRDYGYTF
-	TRBV19	TRBJ1-2	few	TGTGCCAGTAGTATAGCCGGGGAGTATGGCTACACCTTC	CASSIAGEYGYTF
TRBD1	TRBV7-6	TRBJ1-1	few	TGTGCCAGCAGCTTAAGGGGACAGGGAGGGTCGGCGACTGAAGCTTTCTTT	CASSLRGQGGSATEAFF
TRBD1	TRBV7-2	TRBJ1-3	-	TGTGCCAGCAGCTTAGATCCAGGGGGTTACGGAAACACCATATATTTT	CASSLDPGGYGNTIYF
TRBD1	TRBV6-5	TRBJ1-2	-	TGTGCCAGCAGATCCGGGACAGGATATGGCTACACCTTC	CASRSGTGYGYTF
TRBD1	TRBV6-1	TRBJ1-2	-	TGTGCCAGCCGAGGACAGGGCGAAGGCTATGGCTACACCTTC	CASRGQGEGYGYTF
-	TRBV7-9	TRBJ1-5	few	TGTGCCAGCAGCTTGTCGGAAGCTCAGCCCCAGCATTTT	CASSLSEAQPQHF
-	TRBV9	TRBJ1-2	-	TGTGCCAGCAGCCCCCGTTGGGGCGACTATGGCTACACCTTC	CASSPRWGDYGYTF
-	TRBV7-9	TRBJ2-5	-	TGTGCCAGCAGCTTCTCTGGGTTTAGGGAGACCCAGTACTTC	CASSFSGFRETQYF
-	TRBV28	TRBJ1-6	-	TGTGCCAGCAGCCCCCCGGGACTGTATAATTCACCCCTCCACTTT	CASSPPGLYNSPLHF
-	TRBV2	TRBJ1-5	medium-sized	TGTGCCAGCAGTGAAGCCGGGGGCGGTCAGCCCCAGCATTTT	CASSEAGGGQPQHF
-	TRBV7-9	TRBJ1-2	-	TGTGCCAGCAGCCCCATTCAGGAATCAGGTGGCTACACCTTC	CASSPIQESGGYTF